A single sample gave rise to the 5 T cell receptor beta chains below, sequenced in a study of cytomegalovirus exposure and HLA in healthy donors. PCR used 60 Vbeta primers and 13 Jbeta primers. TCRdb's table, derived via immunoSEQ multiplex PCR, lists solely in-frame clones and lacks some. The sample has roughly 180,000 clones; less than 90% are singletons. The sequencing input was PBMCs. The receptors here all came from a girl between 5 and 17 years old in good health and CMV-seropositive.

Worth noting for this clone: It is likely a read error, because the conserved phenylalanine at the end of the CDR3 is missing. The chain joins TRBV5-1 to TRBJ2-7; TRBD2 agrees at 9 bases. Germline CDR1 reads SGHRS; CDR2 reads YFSETQ. With V trimmed by 4 bases and J by 0 bases, 5 bases remained unmatched. The CDR3 has 15 amino acids. The CDR3 DNA is TGCGCCAGCAGCCAAAGCGGGGGGAGCTCCTACGAGCAGTACCTC. Its protein is CASSQSGGSSYEQYL.

CDR3 in DNA: TGTGCCAGCAGCCTCAGGGCCACAGCAACTAATGAAAAACTGTTTTTT. Translating gives CASSLRATATNEKLFF. The rearrangement links TRBV5-4 to TRBJ1-4; a weak D match, TRBD1 (5 bases). V was shortened by 4 bases and J by 0 bases, with 13 bases between the two germline ends. Germline V CDR1 and CDR2: SGHNT, YYREEE (reference sequence). The CDR3 loop spans 16 amino acids.

The V and J genes are TRBV6-6 and TRBJ2-7; tentative D call: TRBD2 (6 bases). This CDR3 is 14 amino acids long. V was trimmed by 8 bases and J by 0 bases, leaving 14 bases between them. Germline V gene sequence: CDR1 MNHNY, CDR2 SVGAGI (reference sequence). Written as DNA, the CDR3 is TGTGCCAGCGAAGACGGGAGTTCCTCCTACGAGCAGTACTTC. It yields the protein CASEDGSSSYEQYF.

This chain links TRBV9 with TRBJ1-4; perhaps TRBD1 as D (6 bases). CDR3 length: 15 residues. V was shortened by 3 bases and J by 0 bases, with 9 bases between the two germline ends. From germline, CDR1 is SGDLS and CDR2 YYNGEE. Here the CDR3 reads CASSGDTATNEKLFF. The DNA for the CDR3 is TGTGCCAGCAGCGGGGACACTGCAACTAATGAAAAACTGTTTTTT.

The CDR3 DNA reads TGTGCCAGCTCACAGAGGATAACAGGGGTTTACGAGACCCAGTACTTC. This translates into CASSQRITGVYETQYF. The chain joins TRBV18 to TRBJ2-5, with 7 bases identical to TRBD1. The V gene end was trimmed by 4 bases and the J gene end by 5 bases; junction bases not matched to a gene: 13. Germline CDR1 reads KGHSH; CDR2 reads LQKENI. The CDR3 spans 16 residues. Full variable domain (outside the CDR3, taken from reference TRBV18 and TRBJ2-5): NAGVMQNPRHLVRRRGQEARLRCSPMKGHSHVYWYRQLPEEGLKFMVYLQKENIIDESGMPKERFSAEFPKEGPSILRIQQVVRGDSAAYFCASSQRITGVYETQYFGPGTRLLVL.